This T cell receptor (beta chain) was captured by sequencing in a study of shared clonotypes between healthy human individuals. Study details: Each donor's CD4 naive and CD4 memory cells filled three plates apiece, CD8 naive two, and CD8 memory one.

As regards this clone: Its antigen is unknown.

The V gene's germline CDR1 is ENHRY and CDR2 SYGVKD. CDR3 length equals 14 residues. Deletions cut 0 bases from V and 2 bases from J, with 7 bases between. Only in-frame clones appear in the TCRdb table, and some are missing; sequencing was by immunoSEQ multiplex PCR. The table has about 1 million clones, 60% to 80% seen once. Study-wide results and limits: All-four-donor shared clonotypes had higher generation probabilities than non-shared clonotypes did. What rarefaction showed was incomplete sorted-subset sequencing despite large depth.

Donors, healthy HIV-negative adults, lacked recent acute infections or vaccinations. Sample: memory CD4+ T cells sorted from blood. Subset meaning: CD45RA-negative fraction. The J gene is TRBJ2-5, the V gene TRBV10-3; D not resolved. This receptor was identified in a man aged 18 to 35 in good health. This chain's CDR3 is CAISESTAQETQYF. CDR3 bases: TGTGCCATCAGTGAGTCCACAGCACAAGAGACCCAGTACTTC.